This entry lists 22 T cell receptor beta chains sequenced from one sample in a study of cytomegalovirus exposure and HLA in healthy donors. Use of 60 Vbeta and 13 Jbeta primers characterized the PCR. Produced via immunoSEQ multiplex PCR; TCRdb's table is partial and in-frame only. The top ten hold 2.3% of the sample, which has roughly 92,000 clones, less than 10% seen once. The sequencing input was PBMCs. Every receptor here comes from a man aged 45-65 years in good health and CMV-seronegative.

V gene TRBV10-3 combines with J gene TRBJ2-2; 8 positions match TRBD1. The germline V gene encodes CDR1 ENHRY and CDR2 SYGVKD. After removal of 6 bases from V and 2 bases from J, the junction contained 5 bases not matched to a gene. The CDR3 totals 15 residues. As DNA, the CDR3 is TGTGCCATCAGCCCGGGACAGGCAAACACCGGGGAGCTGTTTTTT. Translation gives CAISPGQANTGELFF.

This clone was detected a few times. The sample carries other DNA sequences with the same CDR3. The rearrangement links TRBV29-1 to TRBJ2-1; 10 nucleotides agree with TRBD1. This CDR3 spans 16 amino acids. Trimming at V came to 0 bases and at J to 4 bases, leaving 6 bases not matched to a gene. The germline V gene has CDR1 SQVTM and CDR2 ANQGSEA. This CDR3 is CSVEDPGTGDYNEQFF. The CDR3 coding sequence is TGCAGCGTTGAAGATCCCGGGACAGGGGATTACAATGAGCAGTTCTTC.

V usage is TRBV5-4 and J usage is TRBJ2-7; D perhaps matches TRBD2 (7 bases). The CDR3 consists of 13 residues. V was cut by 5 bases and J by 4 bases, with 13 bases left in between. The germline V gene encodes CDR1 SGHNT and CDR2 YYREEE (reference sequence). The CDR3 DNA reads TGTGCCAGCAGACGGGGGGCTCAATACGAGCAGTACTTC. Translated, it gives CASRRGAQYEQYF.

The chain carries TRBV5-4 and TRBJ2-1; TRBD1 matches 8 bases. V shed 5 bases and J 8 bases; nucleotides not matched to a gene: 9. This CDR3 comprises 14 residues. Per the germline V gene, CDR1 is SGHNT and CDR2 is YYREEE (reference sequence). The CDR3 nucleotides are TGTGCCAGCAGTTTGCGGACAGGGTCCGATGAGCAGTTCTTC. Translation gives CASSLRTGSDEQFF.

This clone occurred a few times. V usage is TRBV15 and J usage is TRBJ2-3; D possibly corresponds to TRBD2 (6 bases). Germline lookup yields CDR1 LNHNV and CDR2 YYDKDF (reference sequence). This CDR3 has 13 amino acids. Trimming shortened V by 0 bases and J by 9 bases, and 10 bases separated the two germline ends. The CDR3 loop is CATSRETEGTQYF. CDR3 DNA: TGTGCCACCAGCAGAGAGACGGAGGGGACGCAGTATTTT.

This clone was detected only a few times. This chain joins TRBV5-5 and TRBJ1-5; no firm D call. CDR1 is SGHKS and CDR2 is YYEKEE in the germline V gene (reference sequence). The CDR3 loop spans 14 amino acids. Trimming left V 4 bases short and J 5 bases short, with 13 bases between. CDR3 sequence reads: CASSLQWADQPQHF. The CDR3 nucleotides read TGTGCCAGCAGCCTCCAGTGGGCCGATCAGCCCCAGCATTTT.

This clone was counted a few times. The rearrangement joins TRBV7-3 to TRBJ2-1; 10 nucleotides line up with TRBD2. The CDR3 has 15 amino acids. Germline assignment: CDR1 SGHTA and CDR2 FQGTGA. With 5 bases clipped from V and 2 bases from J, the junction kept 3 bases outside the gene matches. CDR3 nucleotides: TGTGCCAGCAGCCCGGGACTAGCGACCTACAATGAGCAGTTCTTC. Translated, it gives CASSPGLATYNEQFF.

V usage is TRBV18 and J usage is TRBJ2-5, with D perhaps TRBD1 (6 bases). The CDR3 runs to 16 residues. Germline V gives CDR1 KGHSH, CDR2 LQKENI. The V end was cut by 1 base, the J end by 5 bases, with 17 bases between. The CDR3, as DNA: TGTGCCAGCTCACCACGTTCGTCGGGCAGGGGTGAGACCCAGTACTTC. This translates into CASSPRSSGRGETQYF.

The J gene is TRBJ2-3, the V gene TRBV7-2, with TRBD2 matching over 7 bases. The CDR3 contains 15 residues. The V segment lost 2 bases and the J segment 1 base; nucleotides outside the gene matches: 3. The germline CDR1 and CDR2 sequences are SGHTA and FQGNSA. CDR3 DNA sequence: TGTGCCAGCAGCTTATACCGGGGGGGCACAGATACGCAGTATTTT. This gives the protein CASSLYRGGTDTQYF.

The rearrangement uses TRBV6-5 and TRBJ2-2, with D uncertain. Germline CDR1 is MNHEY and CDR2 is SVGAGI. Between the trimmed V and J ends, which lost 5 bases and 8 bases, there was a span of 15 bases. This CDR3 region has 14 residues. The chain's CDR3 is CASSTLGVGGELFF. CDR3 DNA sequence: TGTGCCAGCAGTACCCTGGGCGTTGGAGGGGAGCTGTTTTTT.

This sequence joins TRBV7-9 and TRBJ1-1; D possibly corresponds to TRBD1 (5 bases). Germline CDR1 and CDR2: SEHNR and FQNEAQ (reference sequence). Between the trimmed V and J ends, which lost 1 base and 5 bases, there was a span of 11 bases. The CDR3 contains 14 residues. The CDR3: CASSLGNSGTEAFF. CDR3 DNA: TGTGCCAGCAGCTTAGGGAATTCAGGGACTGAAGCTTTCTTT. The full variable domain, rest sourced from reference TRBV7-9 and TRBJ1-1, is DTGVSQNPRHKITKRGQNVTFRCDPISEHNRLYWYRQTLGQGPEFLTYFQNEAQLEKSRLLSDRFSAERPKGSFSTLEIQRTEQGDSAMYLCASSLGNSGTEAFFGQGTRLTVV.

This sequence joins TRBV27 and TRBJ1-1; 9 bases fit TRBD1. V trimming: 4 bases; J trimming: 4 bases; junction bases outside the gene matches: 7. Germline lookup yields CDR1 MNHEY and CDR2 SMNVEV (reference sequence). This CDR3 contains 15 residues. CDR3 sequence: CASSSRRTGVTEAFF. As DNA, the CDR3 is TGTGCCAGCAGTTCTAGGAGGACAGGGGTCACTGAAGCTTTCTTT.

There are a few counts of this clone. For the CDR3, the DNA is TGTGCCAGCAAACCCAGCCGGGGGAACACTGAAGCTTTCTTT. This sequence encodes CASKPSRGNTEAFF. The V and J genes are TRBV27 and TRBJ1-1; D unresolved. The CDR3 contains 14 residues. Germline CDR1 is MNHEY and CDR2 is SMNVEV (reference sequence). V was pared by 7 bases and J by 1 base, with 13 bases between.

This clone was seen a handful of times. V usage is TRBV2 and J usage is TRBJ1-5; D gene ambiguous. The length of the CDR3 is 13 residues. Germline V CDR1 and CDR2: SNHLY, FYNNEI. Trimming pared 6 bases from V and 4 bases from J, leaving 10 bases between. The CDR3 DNA is TGTGCCAGCAGGGGCACAGTTAATCAGCCCCAGCATTTT. Amino acids: CASRGTVNQPQHF. The whole variable domain, remainder taken from reference TRBV2 and TRBJ1-5, is EPEVTQTPSHQVTQMGQEVILRCVPISNHLYFYWYRQILGQKVEFLVSFYNNEISEKSEIFDDQFSVERPDGSNFTLKIRSTKLEDSAMYFCASRGTVNQPQHFGDGTRLSIL.

This chain uses TRBV19 with TRBJ2-5; 15 bases line up with TRBD2. Germline CDR1 and CDR2: LNHDA and SQIVND (reference sequence). The V and J ends lost 4 bases and 4 bases, in that order; junction bases with no gene match: 1. The CDR3 runs to 15 residues. The CDR3 protein is CASSTGLAGGETQYF. In DNA, the CDR3 is TGTGCCAGTAGTACGGGACTAGCGGGAGGAGAGACCCAGTACTTC.

The chain uses TRBV2 and TRBJ2-7; D ambiguous. Germline V gives CDR1 SNHLY, CDR2 FYNNEI. The CDR3 totals 12 residues. V lost 6 bases and J 1 base, leaving 7 bases between the germline ends. The CDR3 sequence: CASRRQSYEQYF. The DNA for the CDR3 is TGTGCCAGCAGAAGACAATCCTACGAGCAGTACTTC.

The rearrangement links TRBV10-3 to TRBJ1-2, with a weak D call TRBD1 (5 bases). V lost 0 bases and J lost 2, with 7 bases in between. This CDR3 has 14 residues. CDR1 is ENHRY and CDR2 is SYGVKD in the germline V gene. CDR3 amino acids: CAISESAGNYGYTF. The DNA of the CDR3 is TGTGCCATCAGTGAGTCGGCAGGGAACTATGGCTACACCTTC.

The chain carries TRBV5-5 and TRBJ2-7; no firm D call. Deletions cut 4 bases from V and 3 bases from J, with 14 bases between. Per germline, CDR1 SGHKS and CDR2 YYEKEE (reference sequence). CDR3 length: 14 residues. CDR3 loop: CASSPTDWLYEQYF. The CDR3 DNA reads as TGTGCCAGCAGCCCGACCGACTGGCTCTACGAGCAGTACTTC.

The V gene is TRBV9, the J gene TRBJ1-6, with unresolved D. CDR3 length equals 12 residues. V shed 6 bases and J shed 8 bases, with 9 bases lying between them. Germline-derived CDR1 and CDR2 are SGDLS and YYNGEE. In nucleotides, the CDR3 is TGTGCCAGCATCCGGCGGGATTCACCCCTCCACTTT. The encoded protein is CASIRRDSPLHF.

This clone was observed a handful of times. V gene TRBV27 combines with J gene TRBJ2-7; D is undetermined. Trimming left V 6 bases short and J 5 bases short, with 8 bases between. In germline, CDR1 is MNHEY, CDR2 SMNVEV (reference sequence). CDR3 size: 11 residues. The CDR3 here is CASSPYHEQYF. The CDR3 nucleotides are TGTGCCAGCAGCCCTTATCACGAGCAGTACTTC.

Concerning this clone: At one of its ends the junction is not consistent with the germline gene, which may arise from a read error. This chain connects TRBV20-1 to TRBJ1-2; unclear D gene. The CDR3 has 11 amino acids. Germline V lookup: CDR1 DFQATT, CDR2 SNEGSKA (reference sequence). CDR3 region: CSDRDPQTIPF. CDR3 coding DNA: TGCAGTGATAGAGACCCTCAGACAATCCCCTTC.

The chain couples TRBV7-2 to TRBJ1-3; D unclear. Germline V lookup: CDR1 SGHTA, CDR2 FQGNSA. V lost 5 bases to trimming and J lost 0 bases, with 11 bases between them. This CDR3 is built from 15 residues. CDR3 nucleotides: TGTGCCAGCAGCAAAGATGGCTTCTCTGGAAACACCATATATTTT. Encoded protein: CASSKDGFSGNTIYF. Together with reference TRBV7-2 and TRBJ1-3, the CDR3 gives the full variable domain: GAGVSQSPSNKVTEKGKDVELRCDPISGHTALYWYRQSLGQGLEFLIYFQGNSAPDKSGLPSDRFSAERTGGSVSTLTIQRTQQEDSAVYLCASSKDGFSGNTIYFGEGSWLTVV.